Each of the 30 T cell receptor beta chains below was sequenced from the same sample in a study of cytomegalovirus exposure and HLA in healthy donors (dated by TCRdb to 2016 to 2017). The library was made by the immunoSEQ multiplex PCR assay. TCRdb holds this immuneACCESS table with in-frame rearrangements only. Some clones are missing; in checked studies, unresolved V genes explain under half, and the rest has no known cause. In all, the sample holds about 330,000 clones, and approximately 90% of those were seen once. Roughly 0.8% of the sample lies in the top ten. The sequencing input was PBMCs. These receptors originate from a woman under 30 in good health and CMV-seronegative.

This clone was detected only once. V gene TRBV27 combines with J gene TRBJ2-5, with 9 bases matching TRBD1. This CDR3 spans 15 amino acids. From germline, CDR1 is MNHEY and CDR2 SMNVEV (reference sequence). Germline trimming cut 0 bases from V and 4 bases from J; bases unmatched to any gene: 3. The DNA of the CDR3 is TGTGCCAGCAGTTTATCGAACAGGGGGCCAGAGACCCAGTACTTC. Amino acid sequence: CASSLSNRGPETQYF.

This clone was recorded a few times. The gene calls are TRBV5-5 and TRBJ1-5, with a weak D call TRBD1 (5 bases). Germline V lookup: CDR1 SGHKS, CDR2 YYEKEE (reference sequence). Trimming shortened V by 0 bases and J by 1 base, and 11 bases separated the two germline ends. The length of the CDR3 is 16 residues. CDR3 amino acids: CASSLGRDASNQPQHF. The CDR3 DNA reads TGTGCCAGCAGCTTGGGGCGGGACGCGAGCAATCAGCCCCAGCATTTT.

The chain joins TRBV28 to TRBJ1-5, with TRBD1 matching 8 bases. The germline gives CDR1 MDHEN, CDR2 SYDVKM. The CDR3 has 18 amino acids. The junction had 12 bases not matched to a gene; V was cut back by 5 bases and J by 0 bases. CDR3 coding DNA: TGTGCCAGCAGTAGAGGCGGCAGGGGGCCTACTAGCAATCAGCCCCAGCATTTT. Translated, it gives CASSRGGRGPTSNQPQHF.

J is TRBJ2-7 and V is TRBV6-6; 9 bases fit TRBD1. CDR3 size: 16 residues. Germline V gives CDR1 MNHNY, CDR2 SVGAGI (reference sequence). Germline trimming cut 5 bases from V and 3 bases from J; bases unmatched to any gene: 11. The CDR3 region has the DNA TGTGCCAGCAGTACCGATTGGGGACAGGGAAACTACGAGCAGTACTTC. Translating it yields CASSTDWGQGNYEQYF.

The chain couples TRBV7-3 to TRBJ1-1; no firm D call. The CDR3 has 13 amino acids. Between the trimmed V and J ends, which lost 5 bases and 0 bases, there was a span of 7 bases. The germline CDR1 and CDR2 sequences are SGHTA and FQGTGA. The CDR3 spells CASSQNMNTEAFF. The CDR3 DNA reads TGTGCCAGCAGCCAAAACATGAACACTGAAGCTTTCTTT.

This clone was found a few times. This rearrangement joins TRBV11-2 to TRBJ1-1; no reliable D call. CDR3 size: 13 residues. CDR1 is SGHAT, CDR2 FQNNGV, per germline. V lost 0 bases and J 9 bases, leaving 11 bases between the germline ends. CDR3: CASSLDRGSKAFF. The CDR3 DNA sequence: TGTGCCAGCAGCTTAGATAGAGGGTCTAAAGCTTTCTTT.

This chain links TRBV7-9 with TRBJ2-1, with D possibly being TRBD2 (5 bases). CDR1 is SEHNR, CDR2 FQNEAQ, per germline (reference sequence). CDR3 length: 16 amino acids. The ends were cut back, 1 base at V and 0 bases at J, with 10 bases in the middle. The CDR3 DNA reads as TGTGCCAGCAGCTTAGACAGCGGAAGCTCCTACAATGAGCAGTTCTTC. Its protein product is CASSLDSGSSYNEQFF.

This chain uses TRBV4-2 with TRBJ2-5; 11 bases are a match to TRBD2. CDR3 size: 16 residues. CDR1 is LGHNA and CDR2 is YNFKEQ in the germline V gene. The junction had 6 bases not matched to a gene; V was cut back by 3 bases and J by 3 bases. The CDR3 DNA is TGTGCCAGCAGCCAGGCCACGGGACTAGCGGAAGAGACCCAGTACTTC. Residues: CASSQATGLAEETQYF.

The chain carries TRBV5-1 and TRBJ1-2; D gene uncertain. V lost 0 bases and J lost 4, with 10 bases in between. The CDR3 extends over 14 amino acids. Germline lookup yields CDR1 SGHRS and CDR2 YFSETQ. CDR3 DNA: TGCGCCAGCAGCTTGGACAGAAACTTCTATGGCTACACCTTC. It specifies CASSLDRNFYGYTF. Drawing the rest from reference TRBV5-1 and TRBJ1-2, the complete variable domain is KAGVTQTPRYLIKTRGQQVTLSCSPISGHRSVSWYQQTPGQGLQFLFEYFSETQRNKGNFPGRFSGRQFSNSRSEMNVSTLELGDSALYLCASSLDRNFYGYTFGSGTRLTVV.

CDR3 nucleotide sequence: TGTGCCAGCAGCTCAGACAGGTTACAAGAGACCCAGTACTTC. Amino acids: CASSSDRLQETQYF. V usage is TRBV5-4 and J usage is TRBJ2-5; a possible D gene is TRBD1 (6 bases). CDR3 length: 14 amino acids. Germline V gene data show CDR1 as SGHNT and CDR2 as YYREEE (reference sequence). With 3 bases removed from V and 2 bases from J, the gap between germline ends came to 11 bases.

About this clone itself: The sample holds other DNA sequences that translate to the same CDR3. The CDR3 protein is CASSPDSIYGYTF. In DNA, the CDR3 is TGTGCCAGCAGCCCCGACAGTATCTATGGCTACACCTTC. The chain is built from TRBV6-5 and TRBJ1-2; weak D call: TRBD1 (5 bases). V lost 6 bases and J lost 4, with 12 bases in between. The CDR3 has 13 amino acids. CDR1 is MNHEY and CDR2 is SVGAGI in the germline V gene.

This clone appeared a few times. The rearrangement uses TRBV11-1 and TRBJ2-1; 8 bases are shared with TRBD1. CDR1 SGHAT and CDR2 FQDESV come from the germline V gene (reference sequence). This CDR3 spans 15 amino acids. V lost 5 bases, J lost 4 bases, and 7 bases stayed unmatched. The CDR3 loop is CASSPGTGKYNEQFF. The CDR3 nucleotides are TGTGCCAGCAGCCCCGGGACAGGAAAGTACAATGAGCAGTTCTTC.

Notes on this clone: Other DNA sequences in the sample encode the same CDR3. The chain uses TRBV27 and TRBJ1-5; TRBD1 aligns across 8 bases. The CDR3 consists of 14 residues. Germline V CDR1 and CDR2: MNHEY, SMNVEV (reference sequence). V lost 5 bases to trimming and J lost 7 bases; unmatched junction nucleotides: 7. This chain's CDR3 is CASSPGQGRQPQHF. Here the CDR3 DNA reads TGTGCCAGCAGTCCCGGACAGGGTAGGCAGCCCCAGCATTTT.

The rearrangement joins TRBV19 to TRBJ1-2; 7 nucleotides match TRBD1. Per germline, CDR1 LNHDA and CDR2 SQIVND (reference sequence). V trimming: 5 bases; J trimming: 0 bases; junction bases outside the gene matches: 0. The CDR3 has 13 residues. The chain's CDR3 is CASSGQANYGYTF. The CDR3 bases are TGTGCCAGTAGTGGACAGGCTAACTATGGCTACACCTTC. Using reference TRBV19 and TRBJ1-2 for the parts outside the CDR3, the full variable domain is DGGITQSPKYLFRKEGQNVTLSCEQNLNHDAMYWYRQDPGQGLRLIYYSQIVNDFQKGDIAEGYSVSREKKESFPLTVTSAQKNPTAFYLCASSGQANYGYTFGSGTRLTVV.

The chain joins TRBV6-4 to TRBJ1-4; D is undetermined. Trimming cost V 4 bases and J 3 bases, with 15 bases left between them. The CDR3 spans 16 residues. Per the germline V gene, CDR1 is MRHNA and CDR2 is SNTAGT. Written as DNA, the CDR3 is TGTGCCAGCAGTGCTTCAGAGGATTCTGCTAATGAAAAACTGTTTTTT. Residues: CASSASEDSANEKLFF.

The chain links TRBV6-6 to TRBJ1-1; D might be TRBD1 (5 bases). V shed 6 bases and J shed 1 base, with 12 bases lying between them. Germline values: CDR1 MNHNY, CDR2 SVGAGI (reference sequence). This CDR3 is 14 amino acids long. In DNA form, the CDR3 reads TGTGCCAGCAGAACCCCCAGGGAGAACACTGAAGCTTTCTTT. Translation: CASRTPRENTEAFF.

V is TRBV7-2 and J is TRBJ1-2, with 10 bases identical to TRBD1. Trimming removed 5 bases from V and 4 bases from J; junction bases left unmatched: 4. This CDR3 has 14 amino acids. CDR1 and CDR2 (germline): SGHTA, FQGNSA. CDR3 loop: CASSQGQGGYGYTF. Written as DNA, the CDR3 is TGTGCCAGCAGCCAAGGACAGGGGGGCTATGGCTACACCTTC.

The chain couples TRBV6-5 to TRBJ1-3, with no clear D. The V gene lost 2 bases and the J gene lost 2 bases, with 7 bases spanning the gap. Germline CDR1 and CDR2: MNHEY and SVGAGI. The CDR3 totals 14 residues. This CDR3 reads CASSYMAAGNTIYF. CDR3 nucleotides: TGTGCCAGCAGTTACATGGCTGCTGGAAACACCATATATTTT.

Of note for this clone: This sample also contains other DNA sequences that code for the same CDR3. The chain recombines TRBV7-2 with TRBJ2-7; tentative D call: TRBD1 (5 bases). The CDR3 has 12 residues. V lost 4 bases and J lost 3, with 7 bases in between. Germline CDR1 reads SGHTA; CDR2 reads FQGNSA. The CDR3 region is CASSSQGYEQYF. DNA for the CDR3: TGTGCCAGCAGCTCGCAGGGCTACGAGCAGTACTTC.

This rearrangement joins TRBV10-3 to TRBJ2-7; 10 bases match TRBD2. The CDR3 extends over 14 amino acids. V was pared by 0 bases and J by 6 bases, with 2 bases of the junction left unmatched. Per germline, CDR1 ENHRY and CDR2 SYGVKD. The CDR3 loop is CAISESPSGSEQYF. CDR3 bases: TGTGCCATCAGTGAGTCGCCTAGCGGGAGCGAGCAGTACTTC.

V gene TRBV4-1 combines with J gene TRBJ1-5; D ambiguous. CDR1 is MGHRA and CDR2 is YSYEKL in the germline V gene. This CDR3 spans 13 amino acids. V gave up 0 bases and J gave up 6 bases, with 6 bases separating them. The chain's CDR3 is CASSQDLGQPQHF. The CDR3 DNA sequence: TGCGCCAGCAGCCAAGATCTAGGTCAGCCCCAGCATTTT.

Only a few counts were recorded for this clone. V is TRBV5-1 and J is TRBJ2-6, with D unresolved. From germline, CDR1 is SGHRS and CDR2 YFSETQ. The CDR3 sequence is 16 residues long. The germline V and J ends were trimmed by 2 bases and 2 bases, with 11 bases remaining between them. The CDR3: CASSFLSLAGANVLTF. CDR3 DNA: TGCGCCAGCAGCTTCCTAAGTTTGGCTGGGGCCAACGTCCTGACTTTC. The variable domain in full, completed from reference TRBV5-1 and TRBJ2-6, reads KAGVTQTPRYLIKTRGQQVTLSCSPISGHRSVSWYQQTPGQGLQFLFEYFSETQRNKGNFPGRFSGRQFSNSRSEMNVSTLELGDSALYLCASSFLSLAGANVLTFGAGSRLTVL.

CDR3 sequence reads: CASSSGGRAGGGNEQFF. As DNA, the CDR3 is TGTGCCAGCAGCTCCGGGGGGCGAGCGGGAGGAGGCAATGAGCAGTTCTTC. V and J are TRBV7-8 and TRBJ2-1, with 9 positions matching TRBD2. J gave up 6 bases and V 4 bases, and 13 bases lay outside the gene matches. Germline CDR1 and CDR2: SGHVS and FQNEAQ. This CDR3 region has 17 residues.

The rearrangement uses TRBV4-1 and TRBJ1-5; TRBD1 aligns across 7 bases. The germline V gene has CDR1 MGHRA and CDR2 YSYEKL. This CDR3 comprises 17 residues. V was clipped by 4 bases and J by 4 bases; unmatched bases: 13. The CDR3 region is CASSRQKTGTENQPQHF. DNA for the CDR3: TGCGCCAGCAGCCGGCAAAAGACCGGGACAGAAAATCAGCCCCAGCATTTT.

V is TRBV6-5 and J is TRBJ2-2; 9 nucleotides agree with TRBD2. CDR3 size: 16 residues. V lost 0 bases and J lost 5; bases outside the gene matches: 4. The germline CDR1 and CDR2 sequences are MNHEY and SVGAGI. CDR3 residues: CASSYSSGSGTGELFF. The CDR3 DNA follows: TGTGCCAGCAGTTACTCTAGCGGGAGCGGAACCGGGGAGCTGTTTTTT.

The rearrangement uses TRBV5-1 and TRBJ2-1; 9 bases are shared with TRBD1. Trimming removed 4 bases from V and 2 bases from J; junction bases left unmatched: 4. The CDR3 has 15 residues. CDR1 and CDR2 (germline): SGHRS, YFSETQ. The DNA of the CDR3 is TGCGCCAGCAGCGTAGGACAGGGGACCTACAATGAGCAGTTCTTC. Encoded protein: CASSVGQGTYNEQFF.

The chain employs TRBV4-3 and TRBJ2-1, with 14 bases matching TRBD2. The germline V gene encodes CDR1 LGHNA and CDR2 YSLEER. This CDR3 region has 20 residues. Losses at the gene ends were 3 bases for V and 3 bases for J; bases not matched to a gene: 13. In nucleotides, the CDR3 is TGCGCCAGCAGCCACTATGGTCCCGGGACTAGCGGGAGTTTCTACAATGAGCAGTTCTTC. This codes for CASSHYGPGTSGSFYNEQFF.

The V call is TRBV25-1, the J call TRBJ2-3, with 8 bases aligning to TRBD2. There are 13 residues in the CDR3. V shed 9 bases and J 4 bases; nucleotides not matched to a gene: 6. Germline V gene data show CDR1 as MGHDK and CDR2 as SYGVNS. The CDR3 DNA reads as TGTGCCAGTAGCGGGATGTCCTCAGATACGCAGTATTTT. This sequence encodes CASSGMSSDTQYF.

This chain's CDR3 is CASSPRGLASYEQYF. CDR3 coding DNA: TGTGCCAGCTCACCCCGGGGACTAGCGTCCTACGAGCAGTACTTC. The V and J genes are TRBV18 and TRBJ2-7, with 10 bases that match TRBD2. V was clipped by 3 bases and J by 1 base; unmatched bases: 3. Germline CDR1 reads KGHSH; CDR2 reads LQKENI. The CDR3 covers 15 residues. Full variable domain (rest looked up from reference TRBV18 and TRBJ2-7): NAGVMQNPRHLVRRRGQEARLRCSPMKGHSHVYWYRQLPEEGLKFMVYLQKENIIDESGMPKERFSAEFPKEGPSILRIQQVVRGDSAAYFCASSPRGLASYEQYFGPGTRLTVT.

This sequence joins TRBV11-2 and TRBJ2-7; D possibly corresponds to TRBD1 (7 bases). The ends were cut back, 5 bases at V and 6 bases at J, with 11 bases in the middle. This CDR3 is 12 amino acids long. CDR1 and CDR2 (germline): SGHAT, FQNNGV. CDR3 coding DNA: TGTGCCAGCAGCCACAGGGGAGGCGAGCAGTACTTC. Translated, it gives CASSHRGGEQYF.